The 32 T cell receptor beta chains listed next were all sequenced from one sample in a study of CD8+ T cells in alopecia areata (dated by TCRdb to between 2017 and 2018). According to the study, the label for this sample's treatment or condition signals: oral pan-JAK inhibitor, 5-10 mg twice daily. Library construction relied on the immunoSEQ multiplex PCR assay. To provide template for TCR sequencing, every sample had RNA extracted and reverse transcribed into cDNA. TCRdb provides this immuneACCESS table in a form limited to in-frame rearrangements. Some clones are lacking; in checked studies, under half of them reflect an unresolved V gene, and why the rest are absent is not known. For this sample there are under 300,000 clones; about three fifths appear just once. The top ten constitute about 0.93% of the sample. Here the sequenced sample was CD4+ T cells sorted from blood, taken between weeks 51 and 52, from a patient treated with tofacitinib. All receptors come from a human donor with alopecia areata.

The J gene is TRBJ2-5, the V gene TRBV25-1; 7 nucleotides align to TRBD1. This CDR3 is 16 amino acids long. Trimming removed 4 bases from V and 4 bases from J; junction bases left unmatched: 12. The germline V gene has CDR1 MGHDK and CDR2 SYGVNS. CDR3 nucleotides: TGTGCCAGCAGTGCAAAAACATTAGGGGGCGCAGAGACCCAGTACTTC. It encodes CASSAKTLGGAETQYF.

This clone was observed a few times. V usage is TRBV10-3 and J usage is TRBJ1-5; a possible D gene is TRBD1 (5 bases). Germline V gene lookup returns CDR1 ENHRY and CDR2 SYGVKD. The CDR3 runs to 14 residues. V dropped 10 bases and J dropped 1 base, with 14 bases sitting between them. CDR3 loop: CATAPEGSNQPQHF. CDR3 coding DNA: TGTGCCACAGCCCCAGAGGGGAGCAATCAGCCCCAGCATTTT.

The chain has TRBV30 and TRBJ1-1, with a tentative D call TRBD1 (5 bases). The CDR3 is 14 amino acids. The germline V gene encodes CDR1 GTSNPN and CDR2 SVGIG (reference sequence). The V end was cut by 0 bases, the J end by 6 bases, with 14 bases between. CDR3 loop: CAWSVWGDWAEAFF. CDR3 bases: TGTGCCTGGAGTGTATGGGGGGATTGGGCTGAAGCTTTCTTT.

V is TRBV2 and J is TRBJ2-3, with TRBD1 matching 7 bases. CDR1 and CDR2 (germline): SNHLY, FYNNEI. This CDR3 region has 17 residues. Trimming removed 6 bases from V and 0 bases from J; junction bases left unmatched: 12. CDR3 DNA: TGTGCCAGCAGCCCAAGGGGACAGACAACTAGCACAGATACGCAGTATTTT. It encodes CASSPRGQTTSTDTQYF.

The chain recombines TRBV20-1 with TRBJ1-1; D unresolved. This CDR3 has 11 amino acids. Trimming took 0 bases from V and 8 from J, leaving 7 bases between them. CDR1 is DFQATT and CDR2 is SNEGSKA in the germline V gene (reference sequence). The CDR3 here is CSAREREEAFF. CDR3 DNA: TGCAGTGCTAGAGAACGAGAGGAAGCTTTCTTT.

The chain employs TRBV29-1 and TRBJ2-3; D is ambiguous. Trimming removed 3 bases from V and 1 base from J, with 8 bases in between. The germline V gene encodes CDR1 SQVTM and CDR2 ANQGSEA. There are 13 residues in the CDR3. Here the CDR3 reads CSVDWAGTDTQYF. In nucleotides, the CDR3 is TGCAGCGTTGACTGGGCAGGCACAGATACGCAGTATTTT.

The chain links TRBV9 to TRBJ2-3, with unresolved D. V dropped 3 bases and J dropped 9 bases, with 8 bases sitting between them. In germline, CDR1 is SGDLS, CDR2 YYNGEE. The CDR3 has 11 residues. CDR3 region: CASSATGTQYF. DNA for the CDR3: TGTGCCAGCAGCGCCACCGGAACGCAGTATTTT.

J is TRBJ1-6 and V is TRBV5-1; 8 positions match TRBD1. CDR1 is SGHRS, CDR2 YFSETQ, per germline. CDR3 length: 14 residues. The ends lost 4 bases at V and 8 bases at J; junction bases unmatched: 5. The CDR3 DNA reads TGCGCCAGCAGCGGAGGACAGGGCCATTCACCCCTCCACTTT. It translates to CASSGGQGHSPLHF.

The chain couples TRBV15 to TRBJ1-2, with 9 bases lining up with TRBD1. With V trimmed by 6 bases and J by 6 bases, 8 bases remained unmatched. CDR1 is LNHNV, CDR2 YYDKDF, per germline (reference sequence). This CDR3 has 14 amino acids. The DNA for the CDR3 is TGTGCCACCAGACGGACAGGGGAAGTAAATGGCTACACCTTC. Amino acid sequence: CATRRTGEVNGYTF.

This clone has more than one count but fewer than ten. The CDR3, as DNA: TGTGCCTGGGGACCGGGACAGGGAACCGAAAAACTGTTTTTT. It codes for CAWGPGQGTEKLFF. The gene calls are TRBV30 and TRBJ1-4; 9 bases align to TRBD1. V dropped 5 bases and J dropped 8; count of bases not matched to a gene: 9. Per the germline V gene, CDR1 is GTSNPN and CDR2 is SVGIG (reference sequence). The CDR3 has 14 residues.

This clone appeared once. CDR3 nucleotide sequence: TGTGCCAGCAGTGATTCGGTCGAGCAGTACTTC. Its translation is CASSDSVEQYF. This rearrangement joins TRBV2 to TRBJ2-7; D remains unclear. Germline V gives CDR1 SNHLY, CDR2 FYNNEI. The length of the CDR3 is 11 residues. V was trimmed by 3 bases and J by 6 bases, leaving 6 bases between them.

The chain employs TRBV6-5 and TRBJ2-1, with unresolved D. Per the germline V gene, CDR1 is MNHEY and CDR2 is SVGAGI. V lost 1 base and J lost 3, with 7 bases in between. The CDR3 runs 14 residues. The CDR3 coding sequence is TGTGCCAGCAGTTACTTAGACATCTACAATGAGCAGTTCTTC. It codes for CASSYLDIYNEQFF.

The gene calls are TRBV4-3 and TRBJ2-5, with 13 bases lining up with TRBD2. The germline gives CDR1 LGHNA, CDR2 YSLEER. This CDR3 has 18 amino acids. V lost 2 bases, J lost 3 bases, and 9 bases stayed unmatched. The CDR3 loop is CASSQQAGLAGYEETQYF. CDR3 sequence (DNA): TGCGCCAGCAGCCAACAGGCGGGACTAGCGGGATATGAAGAGACCCAGTACTTC.

This clone was counted once. This CDR3 is missing its conserved last phenylalanine or tryptophan, likely due to a read error. Because the CDR3's place on the DNA is in doubt, the DNA is left out and the CDR3 is given as listed by TCRdb. The chain uses TRBV2 and TRBJ1-2. The germline gives CDR1 SNHLY, CDR2 FYNNEI. The CDR3 has 14 residues if both end residues are counted. The CDR3 here is CASFETDMDPSLSI.

This sequence joins TRBV5-1 and TRBJ2-1, with D tentatively TRBD2 (6 bases). V shed 5 bases and J shed 6 bases, with 15 bases lying between them. This CDR3 is built from 14 residues. CDR1 is SGHRS and CDR2 is YFSETQ in the germline V gene. This CDR3 reads CASSGDSSGNEQFF. Here the CDR3 DNA reads TGCGCCAGCAGTGGGGACTCATCGGGCAATGAGCAGTTCTTC.

In its sample, this clone was seen a few times. CDR3 nucleotide sequence: TGTGCCAGCAGCGTAGGGACAGCCCTTGGGGAAGAGACCCAGTACTTC. It translates to CASSVGTALGEETQYF. The chain uses TRBV9 and TRBJ2-5; tentative D call: TRBD1 (6 bases). The CDR3 is 16 residues long. CDR1 SGDLS and CDR2 YYNGEE come from the germline V gene. The V and J ends lost 0 bases and 3 bases respectively, with 15 bases between them.

The DNA of the CDR3 is TGCGCCAGCAGCCAACTGGGGACAGCTAGCACAGATACGCAGTATTTT. This encodes CASSQLGTASTDTQYF. The rearrangement uses TRBV4-3 and TRBJ2-3, with TRBD1 identical over 7 bases. J gave up 0 bases and V 2 bases, and 5 bases lay outside the gene matches. The CDR3 sequence is 16 residues long. The germline V gene encodes CDR1 LGHNA and CDR2 YSLEER.

V and J are TRBV9 and TRBJ2-4; unclear D gene. The V gene's germline CDR1 is SGDLS and CDR2 YYNGEE. The V end was cut by 0 bases, the J end by 4 bases, with 5 bases between. The CDR3 runs to 13 residues. This CDR3 reads CASSVDQKNIQYF. CDR3 coding DNA: TGTGCCAGCAGCGTAGATCAGAAAAACATTCAGTACTTC. Supplemented by reference TRBV9 and TRBJ2-4, the full variable domain reads DSGVTQTPKHLITATGQRVTLRCSPRSGDLSVYWYQQSLDQGLQFLIQYYNGEERAKGNILERFSAQQFPDLHSELNLSSLELGDSALYFCASSVDQKNIQYFGAGTRLSVL.

This rearrangement joins TRBV6-1 to TRBJ2-5; no firm D call. This CDR3 is 14 amino acids long. Germline CDR1 is MNHNS and CDR2 is SASEGT. V lost 3 bases and J 4 bases, leaving 12 bases between the germline ends. CDR3 sequence reads: CASSDRQRLETQYF. The CDR3 DNA sequence: TGTGCCAGCAGTGACAGGCAACGATTAGAGACCCAGTACTTC.

This chain connects TRBV2 to TRBJ2-4, with 7 bases that match TRBD1. CDR3 length equals 14 residues. J was trimmed by 1 base and V by 5 bases; bases with no gene match: 2. The V gene's germline CDR1 is SNHLY and CDR2 FYNNEI. Written as DNA, the CDR3 is TGTGCCAGCAGTCCGACAGGGGCCAAAAACATTCAGTACTTC. Residues: CASSPTGAKNIQYF.

This clone was seen a few times. Here the CDR3 DNA reads TGTGCCAGCAGCGAGCAGGGTAATGAGCAGTTCTTC. This gives the protein CASSEQGNEQFF. The rearrangement uses TRBV7-3 and TRBJ2-1; D is perhaps TRBD1 (5 bases). With 5 bases removed from V and 7 bases from J, the gap between germline ends came to 9 bases. Germline V CDR1 and CDR2: SGHTA, FQGTGA. This CDR3 comprises 12 residues.

CDR3 DNA: TGTGCCAGCAGTGAACGGAGGGATCAGCCCCAGCATTTT. Amino acid sequence: CASSERRDQPQHF. V is TRBV6-1 and J is TRBJ1-5; no clear D gene. This CDR3 is built from 13 residues. The V gene lost 2 bases and the J gene lost 5 bases, with 7 bases spanning the gap. Germline CDR1 is MNHNS and CDR2 is SASEGT.

This sequence joins TRBV4-3 and TRBJ2-3; 8 bases fit TRBD1. Germline CDR1 is LGHNA and CDR2 is YSLEER. The CDR3 runs to 17 residues. The trim removed 1 base at V and 8 bases at J, leaving 14 bases unmatched. For the CDR3, the DNA is TGCGCCAGCAGCCAAGCTTTGACAGGGGCCGCCGATTTTACGCAGTATTTT. It yields the protein CASSQALTGAADFTQYF.

This clone was seen ten or more times. The gene calls are TRBV4-1 and TRBJ1-5; D is perhaps TRBD1 (5 bases). This CDR3 spans 15 amino acids. Germline CDR1 and CDR2: MGHRA and YSYEKL. Trimming stripped 4 bases from V and 4 bases from J, with 14 bases between. CDR3 nucleotides: TGCGCCAGCAGCCGAATCTGGGGGGTAAATCAGCCCCAGCATTTT. Translation: CASSRIWGVNQPQHF.

The rearrangement uses TRBV5-6 and TRBJ1-1; D is unresolved. CDR1 and CDR2 (germline): SGHDT, YYEEEE. Trimming took 4 bases from V and 4 from J, leaving 17 bases between them. The length of the CDR3 is 15 residues. The CDR3 DNA sequence: TGTGCCAGCAGCCACAACCCCGGGTTGGGCACTGAAGCTTTCTTT. Protein product: CASSHNPGLGTEAFF.

The chain uses TRBV4-1 and TRBJ2-4; 7 nucleotides agree with TRBD1. Germline loops: CDR1 MGHRA, CDR2 YSYEKL. The length of the CDR3 is 15 residues. The V gene end was trimmed by 2 bases and the J gene end by 4 bases; junction bases not matched to a gene: 5. The CDR3 protein is CASSQPGQEKNIQYF. The CDR3 coding sequence is TGCGCCAGCAGCCAACCAGGACAGGAAAAAAACATTCAGTACTTC.

The chain joins TRBV7-9 to TRBJ2-5, with a tentative D call TRBD2 (5 bases). V lost 5 bases and J lost 5, with 21 bases in between. This CDR3 comprises 16 residues. Germline V gene data show CDR1 as SEHNR and CDR2 as FQNEAQ (reference sequence). Here the CDR3 reads CASSLPSLVVGETQYF. In nucleotides, the CDR3 is TGTGCCAGCAGCCTACCATCACTAGTGGTCGGGGAGACCCAGTACTTC.

In this sample, this clone turned up a few times. V and J are TRBV15 and TRBJ1-1; perhaps TRBD1 as D (5 bases). The V gene's germline CDR1 is LNHNV and CDR2 YYDKDF (reference sequence). The CDR3 is 16 amino acids. Between the trimmed V and J ends, which lost 1 base and 4 bases, there was a span of 16 bases. CDR3 nucleotide sequence: TGTGCCACCAGCAGAGTATCAGGGCCCGGGGGCACTGAAGCTTTCTTT. This translates into CATSRVSGPGGTEAFF.

The table lists this clone with a few counts. This rearrangement joins TRBV2 to TRBJ2-5; D is unresolved. Germline V CDR1 and CDR2: SNHLY, FYNNEI. V lost 7 bases to trimming and J lost 0 bases, with 9 bases between them. The CDR3 has 13 residues. CDR3 DNA: TGTGCCAGCACGGCGGTGTACCAAGAGACCCAGTACTTC. As protein: CASTAVYQETQYF.

The V and J genes are TRBV29-1 and TRBJ2-5; a possible D gene is TRBD2 (7 bases). The germline V gene has CDR1 SQVTM and CDR2 ANQGSEA. With 3 bases removed from V and 6 bases from J, the gap between germline ends came to 11 bases. The CDR3 contains 12 residues. In nucleotides, the CDR3 is TGCAGCGTTGAGGGGGGGGCGAAGACCCAGTACTTC. Translation: CSVEGGAKTQYF.

This clone showed up just a few times. The chain uses TRBV29-1 and TRBJ1-1; D not resolved. The CDR3 is 11 amino acids. V shed 7 bases and J shed 4 bases, with 10 bases lying between them. Looked up from germline, CDR1 is SQVTM and CDR2 is ANQGSEA. CDR3: CSAVEGTEAFF. CDR3 DNA sequence: TGCAGCGCCGTCGAGGGCACTGAAGCTTTCTTT. Complete variable domain (other parts from reference TRBV29-1 and TRBJ1-1): SAVISQKPSRDICQRGTSLTIQCQVDSQVTMMFWYRQQPGQSLTLIATANQGSEATYESGFVIDKFPISRPNLTFSTLTVSNMSPEDSSIYLCSAVEGTEAFFGQGTRLTVV.

There are a few counts of this clone. The chain joins TRBV5-6 to TRBJ2-7; no clear D gene. V was trimmed by 0 bases and J by 2 bases, leaving 3 bases between them. CDR1 and CDR2 (germline): SGHDT, YYEEEE. The CDR3 covers 12 residues. CDR3 bases: TGTGCCAGCAGCTTGGCTCCCTACGAGCAGTACTTC. It yields the protein CASSLAPYEQYF.